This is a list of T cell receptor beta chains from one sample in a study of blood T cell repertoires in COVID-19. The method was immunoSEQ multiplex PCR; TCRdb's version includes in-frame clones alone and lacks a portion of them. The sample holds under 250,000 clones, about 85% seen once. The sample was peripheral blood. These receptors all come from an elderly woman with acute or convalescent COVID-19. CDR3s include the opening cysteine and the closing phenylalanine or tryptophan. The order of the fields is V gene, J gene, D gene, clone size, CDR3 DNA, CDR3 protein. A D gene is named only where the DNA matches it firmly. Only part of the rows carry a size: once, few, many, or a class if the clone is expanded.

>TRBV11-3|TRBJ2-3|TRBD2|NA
TGTGCCAGCAGCTCGGGACTAGCAGGCGATACGCAGTATTTT
CASSSGLAGDTQYF
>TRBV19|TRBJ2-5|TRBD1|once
TGTGCCAGTAGACCGACAGGGAAGGAGTTGGGATGGACCCAGTACTTC
CASRPTGKELGWTQYF
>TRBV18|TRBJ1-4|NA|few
TGTGCCAGCTCACCATTAGGGGCGGATGAAAAACTGTTTTTT
CASSPLGADEKLFF
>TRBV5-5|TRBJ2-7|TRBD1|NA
TGTGCCAGCAGTAAGGGACAGGGAAGTTCCAGCTCCTACGAGCAGTACTTC
CASSKGQGSSSSYEQYF
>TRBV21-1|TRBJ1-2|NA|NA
TGTGCCAGCAGCAAAAAGGACAGGGGTGTCTATGGCTACACCTTC
CASSKKDRGVYGYTF
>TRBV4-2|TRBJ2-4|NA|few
TGTGCCAGCAGCCAAGATCTAGCTAGCGTTCAAAACATTCAGTACTTC
CASSQDLASVQNIQYF
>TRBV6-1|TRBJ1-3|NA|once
TGTGCCAGCAGAGGGAGGGTGATCTCTGGAAACACCATATATTTT
CASRGRVISGNTIYF
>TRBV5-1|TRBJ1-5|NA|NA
TGCGCCAGCAGCTTGGCAGGGGTTGGTCAGCCCCAGCATTTT
CASSLAGVGQPQHF
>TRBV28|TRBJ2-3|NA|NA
TGTGCCAGCAGATCCGGGAGTGCGGTAGCAGATACGCAGTATTTT
CASRSGSAVADTQYF
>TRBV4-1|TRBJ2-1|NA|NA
TGCGCCAGCAGCCAAGGGGGCAGGGGCAATGAGCAGTTCTTC
CASSQGGRGNEQFF
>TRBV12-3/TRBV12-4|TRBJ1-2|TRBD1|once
TGTGCCAGCAGTTCGGGACAGGGTGGCTACACCTTC
CASSSGQGGYTF
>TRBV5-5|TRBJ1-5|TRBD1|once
TGTGCCAGCAGCTTCGGACAGGCCAATCAGCCCCAGCATTTT
CASSFGQANQPQHF
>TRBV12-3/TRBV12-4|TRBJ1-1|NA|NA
TGTGCCAGCAGTTTGCGGCAGAAGGCTGAAGCTTTCTTT
CASSLRQKAEAFF
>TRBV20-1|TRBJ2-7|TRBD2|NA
TGCAGTGCTAGTGGCCTAGCGGGAGTTGTCTACGAGCAGTACTTC
CSASGLAGVVYEQYF
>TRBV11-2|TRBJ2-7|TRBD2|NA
TGTGCCAGCAGCTTAGGGCGGGGGACCTTTTCCTACGAGCAGTACTTC
CASSLGRGTFSYEQYF
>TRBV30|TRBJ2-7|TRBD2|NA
TGTGCGACTAGCGTTACGCAGGGCAAGCAGTACTTC
CATSVTQGKQYF
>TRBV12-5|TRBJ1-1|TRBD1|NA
TGTGCTAGTGGTTTGGTACAGGGGGCAGCTTTCTTT
CASGLVQGAAFF
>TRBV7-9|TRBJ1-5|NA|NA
TGTGCCAGCAGCTTAGGAACAGACAATCAGCCCCAGCATTTT
CASSLGTDNQPQHF
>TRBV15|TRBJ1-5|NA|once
TGTGCCACCAGCAAAGCGTATAGCAATCAGCCCCAGCATTTT
CATSKAYSNQPQHF
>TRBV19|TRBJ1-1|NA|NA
TGTGCCAGTAGTCCGATCCAGGGGACTGAAGCTTTCTTT
CASSPIQGTEAFF
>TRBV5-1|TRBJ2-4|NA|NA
TGCGCCAGCAGCTCCCAGGCCGGGGGGCGGAACATTCAGTACTTC
CASSSQAGGRNIQYF
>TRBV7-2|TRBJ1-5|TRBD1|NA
TGTGCCAGCAGCTTAGTGGTACAGGGGGCGTATAGCAATCAGCCCCAGCATTTT
CASSLVVQGAYSNQPQHF
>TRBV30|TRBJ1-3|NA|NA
TGTGCCTGGAGTGTAAATCGAGTAACGGGAAACACCATATATTTT
CAWSVNRVTGNTIYF
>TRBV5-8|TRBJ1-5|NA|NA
TGTGCCAGCAGCCTGGGACTTGGGAGCAATCAGCCCCAGCATTTT
CASSLGLGSNQPQHF
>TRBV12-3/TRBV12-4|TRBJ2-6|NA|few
TGTGCCAGCAGCCCGTCTGGGGCCAACGTCCTGACTTTC
CASSPSGANVLTF
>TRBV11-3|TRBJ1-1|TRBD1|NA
TGTGCCAGCAGCTTAGCCTACCGCGACAGGGGGCGAGAAGCTTTCTTT
CASSLAYRDRGREAFF